What follows are 29 T cell receptor beta chains derived from one specimen sequenced in a study of T cell changes during pregnancy in multiple sclerosis. Assay: immunoSEQ multiplex PCR; the TCRdb copy retains only in-frame clones and omits some. Among tens of thousands of clones, 75% to 95% were seen once, and the ten largest hold just over 0.85%. This specimen consisted of peripheral blood, obtained before pregnancy. These receptors were collected from a female donor with multiple sclerosis, enrolled in a pregnancy study.

This rearrangement joins TRBV19 to TRBJ1-1; D uncertain. From germline, CDR1 is LNHDA and CDR2 SQIVND (reference sequence). The CDR3 loop spans 16 amino acids. The V and J ends lost 5 bases and 0 bases respectively, with 16 bases between them. DNA for the CDR3: TGTGCCAGTAGTGTACGGACGGGAAACATGAACACTGAAGCTTTCTTT. It translates to CASSVRTGNMNTEAFF.

The chain is built from TRBV5-6 and TRBJ1-1; possibly TRBD1 for D (6 bases). Trimming left V 4 bases short and J 5 bases short, with 21 bases between. There are 16 residues in the CDR3. Looked up from germline, CDR1 is SGHDT and CDR2 is YYEEEE. The CDR3 is CASSPGGSGAWTEAFF. In nucleotides, the CDR3 is TGTGCCAGCAGCCCGGGGGGGTCAGGGGCCTGGACTGAAGCTTTCTTT.

The chain recombines TRBV29-1 with TRBJ1-1; tentatively, D is TRBD1 (5 bases). Germline V gene lookup returns CDR1 SQVTM and CDR2 ANQGSEA. Trimming took off 3 bases at V and 1 base at J, with 6 bases between the two ends. The CDR3 sequence is 12 residues long. CDR3 coding DNA: TGCAGCGTTGATGGGGCGAACACTGAAGCTTTCTTT. Protein sequence: CSVDGANTEAFF.

This clone was detected only once. The chain combines TRBV6-1 with TRBJ1-4; no reliable D call. The V gene's germline CDR1 is MNHNS and CDR2 SASEGT. Trimming shortened V by 3 bases and J by 4 bases, and 9 bases separated the two germline ends. CDR3 length equals 14 residues. This chain's CDR3 is CASSEWQINEKLFF. CDR3 nucleotide sequence: TGTGCCAGCAGTGAGTGGCAGATTAATGAAAAACTGTTTTTT.

The chain has TRBV7-3 and TRBJ2-1, with 16 nucleotides matching TRBD2. CDR1 and CDR2 from the germline V gene are SGHTA and FQGTGA. J lost 8 bases, V lost 4 bases, and 11 bases had no gene match. This CDR3 has 18 residues. Here the CDR3 DNA reads TGTGCCAGCAGCTCCGTCCCGGGACTAGCGGGGGGGCCGTATGAGCAGTTCTTC. Its protein product is CASSSVPGLAGGPYEQFF.

This chain links TRBV18 with TRBJ1-5; D gene ambiguous. CDR3 length: 13 residues. Germline V gene sequence: CDR1 KGHSH, CDR2 LQKENI. The ends were cut back, 5 bases at V and 5 bases at J, with 10 bases in the middle. For the CDR3, the DNA is TGTGCCAGCTCAAATAAGGAGGATCAGCCCCAGCATTTT. This translates into CASSNKEDQPQHF.

The V gene is TRBV7-3, the J gene TRBJ2-5; weak D call: TRBD1 (6 bases). The V gene's germline CDR1 is SGHTA and CDR2 FQGTGA. Between the trimmed V and J ends, which lost 5 bases and 1 base, there was a span of 11 bases. The CDR3 totals 14 residues. The CDR3 loop reads CASSRSRGQETQYF. The CDR3 DNA is TGTGCCAGCAGCCGTTCCAGGGGCCAAGAGACCCAGTACTTC.

This chain connects TRBV16 to TRBJ2-5; D ambiguous. Looked up from germline, CDR1 is KGHSY and CDR2 is FQNENV. The CDR3 runs to 14 residues. V lost 0 bases and J lost 1, with 6 bases in between. CDR3 coding DNA: TGTGCCAGCAGCCAATCCCCGGTCCAAGAGACCCAGTACTTC. Translated, it gives CASSQSPVQETQYF.

This chain uses TRBV2 with TRBJ1-4; TRBD1 is a possible D gene (5 bases). The ends were cut back, 3 bases at V and 8 bases at J, with 13 bases in the middle. The CDR3 is made up of 14 amino acids. Germline V gives CDR1 SNHLY, CDR2 FYNNEI. The CDR3 sequence is CASSDIGAHEKLFF. In nucleotides, the CDR3 is TGTGCCAGCAGTGATATTGGGGCCCACGAAAAACTGTTTTTT. Using reference TRBV2 and TRBJ1-4 for the parts outside the CDR3, the full variable domain is EPEVTQTPSHQVTQMGQEVILRCVPISNHLYFYWYRQILGQKVEFLVSFYNNEISEKSEIFDDQFSVERPDGSNFTLKIRSTKLEDSAMYFCASSDIGAHEKLFFGSGTQLSVL.

The V gene is TRBV4-3, the J gene TRBJ1-1; D perhaps matches TRBD1 (5 bases). Trimming pared 0 bases from V and 11 bases from J, leaving 13 bases between. The germline CDR1 and CDR2 sequences are LGHNA and YSLEER. CDR3 length equals 13 residues. The CDR3: CASSQDPRGTAFF. The CDR3 DNA reads as TGCGCCAGCAGCCAAGATCCAAGGGGTACGGCTTTCTTT.

This sequence joins TRBV4-3 and TRBJ1-4, with D unclear. With 3 bases removed from V and 4 bases from J, the gap between germline ends came to 15 bases. Germline lookup yields CDR1 LGHNA and CDR2 YSLEER. This CDR3 is 16 amino acids long. The CDR3 DNA reads TGCGCCAGCAGCCACCGCTCCGGGGATTATAATGAAAAACTGTTTTTT. Its protein is CASSHRSGDYNEKLFF.

The chain is built from TRBV18 and TRBJ1-3; D gene uncertain. The ends were cut back, 3 bases at V and 0 bases at J, with 9 bases in the middle. This CDR3 has 15 residues. Germline CDR1 reads KGHSH; CDR2 reads LQKENI. CDR3 loop: CASSPSPDSGNTIYF. The DNA of the CDR3 is TGTGCCAGCTCACCGTCACCAGACTCTGGAAACACCATATATTTT. Combining the CDR3 with reference TRBV18 and TRBJ1-3 gives the whole variable domain NAGVMQNPRHLVRRRGQEARLRCSPMKGHSHVYWYRQLPEEGLKFMVYLQKENIIDESGMPKERFSAEFPKEGPSILRIQQVVRGDSAAYFCASSPSPDSGNTIYFGEGSWLTVV.

V and J are TRBV4-3 and TRBJ2-3; 7 bases are shared with TRBD2. V was clipped by 0 bases and J by 3 bases; unmatched bases: 9. CDR1 is LGHNA, CDR2 YSLEER, per germline. CDR3 size: 17 residues. The CDR3 region is CASSQDLNGGWTDTQYF. DNA for the CDR3: TGCGCCAGCAGCCAAGATTTGAACGGGGGGTGGACAGATACGCAGTATTTT.

J is TRBJ1-4 and V is TRBV5-1; no reliable D call. Trimming left V 0 bases short and J 6 bases short, with 12 bases between. The CDR3 totals 15 residues. Looked up from germline, CDR1 is SGHRS and CDR2 is YFSETQ. This CDR3 reads CASSLEGGGYEKLFF. For the CDR3, the DNA is TGCGCCAGCAGCTTGGAAGGCGGCGGGTATGAAAAACTGTTTTTT.

The chain joins TRBV7-8 to TRBJ1-4, with 9 bases matching TRBD1. In germline, CDR1 is SGHVS, CDR2 FQNEAQ. V shed 5 bases and J 8 bases; nucleotides not matched to a gene: 9. The length of the CDR3 is 15 residues. CDR3 region: CASSGNRGRREKLFF. CDR3 DNA: TGTGCCAGCAGCGGGAACAGGGGGCGCCGAGAAAAACTGTTTTTT.

The rearrangement joins TRBV5-5 to TRBJ1-1; D gene ambiguous. The germline V and J ends were trimmed by 6 bases and 1 base, with 10 bases remaining between them. This CDR3 is built from 13 residues. Germline CDR1 reads SGHKS; CDR2 reads YYEKEE (reference sequence). The CDR3 sequence is CASTRRGNTEAFF. In DNA, the CDR3 is TGTGCCAGCACCAGACGCGGGAACACTGAAGCTTTCTTT.

The chain recombines TRBV9 with TRBJ2-1; TRBD1 agrees at 8 bases. The CDR3 consists of 14 residues. With 4 bases clipped from V and 3 bases from J, the junction kept 3 bases outside the gene matches. CDR1 and CDR2 (germline): SGDLS, YYNGEE. The CDR3 bases are TGTGCCAGCAGCTTACAGGGGGGCTACAATGAGCAGTTCTTC. Amino acid sequence: CASSLQGGYNEQFF.

The chain carries TRBV30 and TRBJ2-7; a weak D match, TRBD1 (5 bases). Trimming stripped 4 bases from V and 4 bases from J, with 14 bases between. CDR3 length equals 13 residues. Germline V gives CDR1 GTSNPN, CDR2 SVGIG (reference sequence). CDR3 sequence: CAWTHQGSYEQYF. CDR3 coding DNA: TGTGCCTGGACCCATCAGGGCTCGTACGAGCAGTACTTC.

This sequence joins TRBV7-3 and TRBJ2-7, with D unclear. The CDR3 contains 13 residues. V was pared by 6 bases and J by 6 bases, with 15 bases between. CDR1 is SGHTA, CDR2 FQGTGA, per germline. CDR3 region: CASSPKISGEQYF. The CDR3 coding sequence is TGTGCCAGCAGTCCTAAGATTTCTGGCGAGCAGTACTTC.

There are a few counts of this clone. The chain carries TRBV9 and TRBJ1-3; D remains unclear. In germline, CDR1 is SGDLS, CDR2 YYNGEE. V lost 2 bases to trimming and J lost 4 bases, with 7 bases between them. The CDR3 extends over 13 amino acids. The CDR3: CASSVDTGNTIYF. The CDR3 coding sequence is TGTGCCAGCAGCGTCGACACGGGAAACACCATATATTTT.

J is TRBJ1-1 and V is TRBV15; perhaps TRBD1 as D (5 bases). CDR3 length equals 12 residues. V lost 5 bases and J 5 bases, leaving 9 bases between the germline ends. Germline CDR1 and CDR2: LNHNV and YYDKDF (reference sequence). CDR3 amino acids: CATSPGRTEAFF. The CDR3 DNA reads as TGTGCCACCAGCCCAGGGCGGACTGAAGCTTTCTTT.

The chain employs TRBV5-6 and TRBJ1-2; TRBD1 might be the D (6 bases). This CDR3 spans 15 amino acids. The germline V gene encodes CDR1 SGHDT and CDR2 YYEEEE. Trimming shortened V by 2 bases and J by 7 bases, and 18 bases separated the two germline ends. The CDR3 is CASSLYGQPGGGYTF. As DNA, the CDR3 is TGTGCCAGCAGCTTATATGGACAGCCTGGAGGTGGCTACACCTTC.

V and J are TRBV7-6 and TRBJ2-7, with 8 bases identical to TRBD1. V lost 2 bases and J lost 3; bases outside the gene matches: 15. This CDR3 contains 18 residues. Germline lookup yields CDR1 SGHVS and CDR2 FNYEAQ. The CDR3 sequence is CASSLRQTGVSPRYEQYF. The DNA of the CDR3 is TGTGCCAGCAGCTTACGCCAGACAGGGGTGTCCCCTCGCTACGAGCAGTACTTC. The full variable domain, rest sourced from reference TRBV7-6 and TRBJ2-7, is GAGVSQSPRYKVTKRGQDVALRCDPISGHVSLYWYRQALGQGPEFLTYFNYEAQQDKSGLPNDRFSAERPEGSISTLTIQRTEQRDSAMYRCASSLRQTGVSPRYEQYFGPGTRLTVT.

As DNA, the CDR3 is TGTGCCACCAGCGCATGGGCAGGGGTGGAAAATTCACCCCTCCACTTT. The encoded protein is CATSAWAGVENSPLHF. The chain employs TRBV15 and TRBJ1-6, with D perhaps TRBD1 (6 bases). Germline V gene data show CDR1 as LNHNV and CDR2 as YYDKDF (reference sequence). The CDR3 consists of 16 residues. V shed 5 bases and J shed 7 bases, with 18 bases lying between them.

V and J are TRBV5-4 and TRBJ2-2, with 7 bases aligning to TRBD2. This CDR3 is 16 amino acids long. V lost 4 bases and J lost 3; bases outside the gene matches: 9. The V gene's germline CDR1 is SGHNT and CDR2 YYREEE (reference sequence). The CDR3 DNA follows: TGTGCCAGCAGCCACCCGGGCGGGGGAGACACCGGGGAGCTGTTTTTT. Translating it yields CASSHPGGGDTGELFF.

The chain carries TRBV7-2 and TRBJ1-5; 7 nucleotides match TRBD1. Germline V CDR1 and CDR2: SGHTA, FQGNSA. J gave up 7 bases and V 5 bases, and 8 bases lay outside the gene matches. The CDR3 is made up of 14 amino acids. CDR3 DNA sequence: TGTGCCAGCAGCCATAGACAGGGAAAACAGCCCCAGCATTTT. Protein: CASSHRQGKQPQHF.

The chain couples TRBV4-1 to TRBJ1-2, with a tentative D call TRBD1 (6 bases). The V end was cut by 0 bases, the J end by 8 bases, with 16 bases between. This CDR3 contains 15 residues. Germline lookup yields CDR1 MGHRA and CDR2 YSYEKL. The CDR3 region has the DNA TGCGCCAGCAGCCAAGAAGTTCGGGGGGCGAAAGGCTACACCTTC. The encoded protein is CASSQEVRGAKGYTF.

V and J are TRBV11-2 and TRBJ1-5, with 9 positions matching TRBD1. Germline-derived CDR1 and CDR2 are SGHAT and FQNNGV. This CDR3 region has 16 residues. V gave up 5 bases and J gave up 6 bases; unmatched junction bases: 11. This CDR3 reads CASSVRGGQGTQPQHF. CDR3 coding DNA: TGTGCCAGCAGCGTACGGGGGGGACAGGGAACTCAGCCCCAGCATTTT.

The chain employs TRBV18 and TRBJ1-2; 7 bases agree with TRBD1. From germline, CDR1 is KGHSH and CDR2 LQKENI. V dropped 3 bases and J dropped 6; count of bases not matched to a gene: 10. The length of the CDR3 is 15 residues. DNA for the CDR3: TGTGCCAGCTCACCTCCGGCAGGGGGATTGGATGGCTACACCTTC. This sequence encodes CASSPPAGGLDGYTF.